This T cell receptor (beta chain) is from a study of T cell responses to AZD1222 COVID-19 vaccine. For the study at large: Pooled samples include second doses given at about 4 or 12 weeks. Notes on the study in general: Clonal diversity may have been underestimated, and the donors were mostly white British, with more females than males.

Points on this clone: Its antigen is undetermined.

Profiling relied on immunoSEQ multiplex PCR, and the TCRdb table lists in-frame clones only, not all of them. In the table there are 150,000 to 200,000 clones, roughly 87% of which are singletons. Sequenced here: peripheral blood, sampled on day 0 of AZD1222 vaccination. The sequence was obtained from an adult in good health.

CDR3: CASTRGEGQPQHF. As DNA, the CDR3 is TGTGCCAGCACGCGGGGAGAGGGTCAGCCCCAGCATTTT. This chain joins TRBV6-5 and TRBJ1-5; D is unclear. CDR3 length: 13 amino acids. V gave up 7 bases and J gave up 6 bases, with 13 bases separating them. Per germline, CDR1 MNHEY and CDR2 SVGAGI.